This entry concerns a single T cell receptor beta chain. Germline V gene sequence: CDR1 SGHAT, CDR2 FQNNGV. The V gene end was trimmed by 5 bases and the J gene end by 2 bases; junction bases not matched to a gene: 11. This CDR3 contains 16 residues. These data are taken from a study of blood T cell repertoires in COVID-19. Background on the study: T cells, B-cell-depleted T cells, or PBMCs supplied cDNA or gDNA.

Original data processing: Reference gene primers were amplified, and this amplification served to estimate nucleated cell counts. Measured with immunoSEQ multiplex PCR; TCRdb has only the in-frame clones, and not every one. V, J and clone size derive from that table, while D and trimming were established from the DNA sequence. This sample carries about 210,000 clones, over 70% of them seen once, and the ten largest clones take about 7.4%. The receptor's source is a woman aged 50 to 60 with acute or convalescent COVID-19. V gene TRBV11-2 combines with J gene TRBJ2-7; 8 nucleotides agree with TRBD2. Sequences were obtained from peripheral blood. The CDR3 DNA is TGTGCCAGCAGCCTAAACGGACTAGCATCCCCCTACGAGCAGTACTTC. Its translation is CASSLNGLASPYEQYF.